This T cell receptor beta chain appears in the sequencing data of a study of cytomegalovirus exposure and HLA in healthy donors. The PCR was carried out with 60 Vbeta primers and 13 Jbeta primers. Using immunoSEQ multiplex PCR, the repertoire was profiled, and TCRdb retains in-frame clones only, with some absent. This table has more than 95,000 clones, around 70% appearing once. Points from the study as a whole: TRBV6-2, TRBV6-3 and other indistinguishable V segments were excluded. TCR association rates varied by HLA locus in a later analysis, with DRB1 highest and HLA-C lowest. Usually a TCR sequence was rare, but some public TCRs were found in many donors. The study labeled 164 TCR beta chains cytomegalovirus-associated.

Remarks on this clone: Its antigen is not known.

Germline V gene lookup returns CDR1 SGHTA and CDR2 FQGNSA. This CDR3 has 15 residues. Trimming took off 0 bases at V and 2 bases at J, with 11 bases between the two ends. This TCR derives from a man between 35 and 55 years old in good health and CMV-seronegative. The chain carries TRBV7-2 and TRBJ2-7; TRBD1 is a possible D gene (6 bases). Sequencing used PBMCs. CDR3 sequence reads: CASSLAQGRAYEQYF. For the CDR3, the DNA is TGTGCCAGCAGCTTAGCCCAGGGGCGGGCCTACGAGCAGTACTTC. Combining the CDR3 with reference TRBV7-2 and TRBJ2-7 gives the whole variable domain GAGVSQSPSNKVTEKGKDVELRCDPISGHTALYWYRQSLGQGLEFLIYFQGNSAPDKSGLPSDRFSAERTGGSVSTLTIQRTQQEDSAVYLCASSLAQGRAYEQYFGPGTRLTVT.